Below, 12 T cell receptor beta chains from the same sample are listed, as sequenced in a study of T cells in localized non-small cell lung cancer (dated by TCRdb to about 2020). Library method: the immunoSEQ multiplex PCR assay. The immuneACCESS repertoire file appears here via TCRdb, limited to in-frame rearrangements. These files lack a portion of the clones; in checked studies, under half of the deficit traces to unresolved V genes, and the cause of the others is not known. This sample holds around 140,000 clones; around 89% were observed only once. The biggest ten clones account for around 1.5% of the sample. The sequences come from peripheral blood, collected before any cancer treatment. These receptors originate from a female donor over 55 with stage I lung adenocarcinoma.

V and J are TRBV2 and TRBJ1-1; a weak D match, TRBD1 (5 bases). CDR1 and CDR2 (germline): SNHLY, FYNNEI. The V gene lost 11 bases and the J gene lost 1 base, with 11 bases spanning the gap. This CDR3 contains 12 residues. CDR3 sequence: CASRDQNTEAFF. Here the CDR3 DNA reads TGTGCCTCAAGGGACCAGAACACTGAAGCTTTCTTT.

This clone was observed a single time. The rearrangement uses TRBV9 and TRBJ1-2; D is unclear. The CDR3 contains 13 residues. Trimming left V 4 bases short and J 6 bases short, with 13 bases between. Germline loops: CDR1 SGDLS, CDR2 YYNGEE. Here the CDR3 DNA reads TGTGCCAGCAGCACCCCCGACACCCATGGCTACACCTTC. Its protein product is CASSTPDTHGYTF.

The gene calls are TRBV28 and TRBJ2-4; D ambiguous. V was pared by 11 bases and J by 1 base, with 3 bases between. This CDR3 has 10 amino acids. CDR1 and CDR2 from the germline V gene are MDHEN and SYDVKM. CDR3 in DNA: TGTGCCTGCGCCAAAAACATTCAGTACTTC. Encoded protein: CACAKNIQYF.

This rearrangement joins TRBV11-2 to TRBJ1-5, with a weak D call TRBD1 (6 bases). V dropped 3 bases and J dropped 6 bases, with 12 bases sitting between them. The germline gives CDR1 SGHAT, CDR2 FQNNGV. This CDR3 is built from 14 residues. Written as DNA, the CDR3 is TGTGCCAGCAGCTTGGGGGGCTTCAGTCAGCCCCAGCATTTT. The encoded protein is CASSLGGFSQPQHF.

This chain joins TRBV27 and TRBJ2-5; 7 bases are a match to TRBD2. The CDR3 covers 14 residues. The trim removed 1 base at V and 4 bases at J, leaving 3 bases unmatched. The germline gives CDR1 MNHEY, CDR2 SMNVEV (reference sequence). The DNA of the CDR3 is TGTGCCAGCAGTTTATTAGGGGAGGGAGAGACCCAGTACTTC. This sequence encodes CASSLLGEGETQYF.

The J gene is TRBJ1-1, the V gene TRBV7-9; 9 bases align to TRBD1. V lost 8 bases to trimming and J lost 4 bases; unmatched junction nucleotides: 17. The CDR3 is 17 amino acids. The germline gives CDR1 SEHNR, CDR2 FQNEAQ (reference sequence). The CDR3 here is CASVPSTGGIVSTEAFF. The CDR3 DNA is TGTGCCAGCGTCCCCTCGACAGGGGGGATAGTGAGCACTGAAGCTTTCTTT.

The V and J genes are TRBV6-5 and TRBJ2-7; possible D gene TRBD2, 5 bases. Trimming pared 6 bases from V and 2 bases from J, leaving 11 bases between. There are 13 residues in the CDR3. The germline CDR1 and CDR2 sequences are MNHEY and SVGAGI. The CDR3 region is CASSRGPTYEQYF. In DNA form, the CDR3 reads TGTGCCAGCAGCCGGGGTCCCACCTACGAGCAGTACTTC.

The J gene is TRBJ2-6, the V gene TRBV13; TRBD1 aligns across 7 bases. The CDR3 extends over 19 amino acids. With 1 base clipped from V and 0 bases from J, the junction kept 9 bases outside the gene matches. Per the germline V gene, CDR1 is PRHDT and CDR2 is FYEKMQ (reference sequence). The CDR3 DNA follows: TGTGCCAGCAGCTTAGAGGGGGCTAGGGAAAGCTCTGGGGCCAACGTCCTGACTTTC. Translated: CASSLEGARESSGANVLTF.

The chain recombines TRBV30 with TRBJ2-3; D is possibly TRBD2 (7 bases). The CDR3 loop spans 15 amino acids. The V end was cut by 0 bases, the J end by 5 bases, with 15 bases between. Per the germline V gene, CDR1 is GTSNPN and CDR2 is SVGIG (reference sequence). CDR3 amino acids: CAWSVLGGPGDTQYF. CDR3 nucleotides: TGTGCCTGGAGTGTACTGGGGGGGCCCGGAGATACGCAGTATTTT.

This chain connects TRBV5-1 to TRBJ2-2; the D gene is possibly TRBD2 (6 bases). Per the germline V gene, CDR1 is SGHRS and CDR2 is YFSETQ. This CDR3 is 17 amino acids long. With 7 bases removed from V and 3 bases from J, the gap between germline ends came to 22 bases. The CDR3 region has the DNA TGCGCCAGCCGGTTTACCAGCGGGTTCGGTGACACCGGGGAGCTGTTTTTT. Encoded protein: CASRFTSGFGDTGELFF.

The V and J genes are TRBV21-1 and TRBJ1-1. TRBV21-1 is annotated as a pseudogene. This CDR3 spans 13 amino acids. This chain's CDR3 is CASSKGGYTEAFF. Here the CDR3 DNA reads TGTGCCAGCAGCAAAGGAGGTTACACTGAAGCTTTCTTT.

The chain uses TRBV28 and TRBJ2-7; 8 positions agree with TRBD2. Germline V gene data show CDR1 as MDHEN and CDR2 as SYDVKM. The CDR3 runs to 14 residues. J lost 5 bases, V lost 6 bases, and 9 bases had no gene match. CDR3 amino acids: CASRTKRERDEQYF. The CDR3 region has the DNA TGTGCCAGCAGGACGAAGCGGGAGCGCGACGAGCAGTACTTC.